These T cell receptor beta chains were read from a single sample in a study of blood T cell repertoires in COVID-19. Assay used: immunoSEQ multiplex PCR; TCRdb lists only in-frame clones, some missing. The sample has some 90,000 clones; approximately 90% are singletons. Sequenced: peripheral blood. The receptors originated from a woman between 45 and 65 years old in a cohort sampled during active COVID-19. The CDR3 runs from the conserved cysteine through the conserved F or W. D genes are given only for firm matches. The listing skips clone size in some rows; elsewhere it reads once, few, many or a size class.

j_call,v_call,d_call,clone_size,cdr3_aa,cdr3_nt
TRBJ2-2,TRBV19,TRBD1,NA,CASSTPQQGAGELFF,TGTGCCAGTAGTACCCCCCAACAGGGGGCCGGGGAGCTGTTTTTT
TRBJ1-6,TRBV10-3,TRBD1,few,CAISLQGFDSPLHF,TGTGCCATCAGTCTACAGGGGTTTGATTCACCCCTCCACTTT
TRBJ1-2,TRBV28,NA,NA,CASSLQGGGNGYTF,TGTGCCAGCAGTTTACAGGGAGGGGGAAATGGCTACACCTTC
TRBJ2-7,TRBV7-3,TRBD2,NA,CASSSGGSLYEQYF,TGTGCCAGCAGCTCGGGGGGTTCCCTCTACGAGCAGTACTTC
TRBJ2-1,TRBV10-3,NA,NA,CAISVGGRVDEQFF,TGTGCCATCAGTGTAGGGGGGAGGGTCGATGAGCAGTTCTTC
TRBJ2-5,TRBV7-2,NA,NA,CASSLRGYKEETQYF,TGTGCCAGCAGCTTAAGGGGTTATAAAGAAGAGACCCAGTACTTC
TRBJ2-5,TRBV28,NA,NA,CASSSRTSPPYQETQYF,TGTGCCAGCAGTTCCCGAACATCACCTCCGTACCAAGAGACCCAGTACTTC
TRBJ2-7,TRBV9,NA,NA,CASSVDGGHSYEQYF,TGTGCCAGCAGCGTAGACGGGGGGCACTCCTACGAGCAGTACTTC
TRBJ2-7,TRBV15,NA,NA,CATSRVPGLREGEQYF,TGTGCCACCAGCAGAGTTCCCGGTCTACGGGAAGGCGAGCAGTACTTC
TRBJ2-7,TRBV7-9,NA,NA,CASSSPGWAKGEQYF,TGTGCCAGCAGCTCCCCCGGGTGGGCCAAGGGGGAGCAGTACTTC
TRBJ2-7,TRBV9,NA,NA,CASSAETLQGGHYEQYF,TGTGCCAGCAGCGCCGAAACGTTGCAGGGTGGGCACTACGAGCAGTACTTC
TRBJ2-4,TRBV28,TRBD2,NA,CASSSNPGLAAMYF,TGTGCCAGCAGTTCGAATCCCGGACTAGCGGCTATGTACTTC
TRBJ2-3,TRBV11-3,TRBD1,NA,CASSSSARQGTDTQYF,TGTGCCAGCAGCTCTTCTGCGAGACAGGGGACAGATACGCAGTATTTT
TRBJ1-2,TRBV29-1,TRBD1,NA,CSAGYGTGGDGYTF,TGCAGCGCCGGATACGGGACAGGGGGCGATGGCTACACCTTC
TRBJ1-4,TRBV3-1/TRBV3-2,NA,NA,CASTGGVRNEKLFF,TGTGCCAGCACCGGGGGGGTACGCAATGAAAAACTGTTTTTT
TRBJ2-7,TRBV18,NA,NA,CASSLEGNLREQYF,TGTGCCAGCTCACTGGAGGGGAACCTACGGGAGCAGTACTTC
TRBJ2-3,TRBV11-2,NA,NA,CASSKLPTGGWDTQYF,TGTGCCAGCAGCAAACTCCCTACGGGCGGGTGGGATACGCAGTATTTT
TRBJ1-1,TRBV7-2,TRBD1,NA,CASSTTSSGTGPEAFF,TGTGCCAGCAGCACAACCTCCAGCGGGACAGGGCCTGAAGCTTTCTTT
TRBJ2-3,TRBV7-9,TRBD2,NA,CASSLAWTGGVRGTDTQYF,TGTGCCAGCAGCTTAGCGTGGACGGGAGGGGTACGTGGCACAGATACGCAGTATTTT
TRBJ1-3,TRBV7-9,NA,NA,CASSVLDRENSGNTIYF,TGTGCCAGCAGCGTATTAGACAGAGAGAACTCTGGAAACACCATATATTTT
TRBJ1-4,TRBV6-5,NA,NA,CASRALRGTNEKLFF,TGTGCCAGCAGAGCGCTGCGGGGGACTAATGAAAAACTGTTTTTT
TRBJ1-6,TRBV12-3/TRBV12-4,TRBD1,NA,CASGQGAGSPLHF,TGTGCCAGTGGACAGGGGGCAGGTTCACCCCTCCACTTT
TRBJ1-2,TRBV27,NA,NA,CASSLSGGYGYTF,TGTGCCAGCAGTTTATCGGGGGGGTATGGCTACACCTTC
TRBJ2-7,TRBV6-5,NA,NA,CASSYKPSYEQYF,TGTGCCAGCAGCTACAAGCCCTCCTACGAGCAGTACTTC
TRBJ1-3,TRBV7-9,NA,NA,CASSLTGSGNTIYF,TGTGCCAGCAGCCTTACAGGCTCTGGAAACACCATATATTTT
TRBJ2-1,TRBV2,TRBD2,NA,CASSDILAGQYNEQFF,TGTGCCAGCAGTGATATCCTAGCGGGGCAATACAATGAGCAGTTCTTC
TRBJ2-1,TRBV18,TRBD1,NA,CASSTGQVKIVSSNEQFF,TGTGCCAGCTCAACCGGACAGGTTAAAATAGTGTCTAGCAATGAGCAGTTCTTC
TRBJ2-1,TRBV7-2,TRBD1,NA,CASSLNRGLEFF,TGTGCCAGCAGCTTAAACAGGGGGCTTGAATTCTTC
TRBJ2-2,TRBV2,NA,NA,CAKGGSGTGELFF,TGTGCCAAGGGAGGTTCGGGCACCGGGGAGCTGTTTTTT
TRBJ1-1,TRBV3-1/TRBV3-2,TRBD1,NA,CASSQEGQGTEAFF,TGTGCCAGCAGCCAAGAGGGACAGGGTACTGAAGCTTTCTTT
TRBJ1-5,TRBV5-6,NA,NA,CASSLGQRDQPQHF,TGTGCCAGCAGCTTGGGACAGCGCGATCAGCCCCAGCATTTT
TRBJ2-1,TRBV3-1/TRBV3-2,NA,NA,CASSQGQGSYNEQFF,TGTGCCAGCAGCCAAGGGCAGGGCTCCTACAATGAGCAGTTCTTC
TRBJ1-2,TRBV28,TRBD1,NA,CASSLYRGGYGYTF,TGTGCCAGCAGTTTGTACAGGGGAGGATATGGCTACACCTTC
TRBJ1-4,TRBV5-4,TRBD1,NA,CASSLATGAVEKLFF,TGTGCCAGCAGCTTGGCGACAGGGGCCGTCGAAAAACTGTTTTTT
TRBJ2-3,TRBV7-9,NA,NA,CASSFSDTQYF,TGTGCCAGCAGCTTCTCAGATACGCAGTATTTT
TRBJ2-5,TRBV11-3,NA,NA,CASSSQETQYF,TGTGCCAGCAGCTCTCAAGAGACCCAGTACTTC
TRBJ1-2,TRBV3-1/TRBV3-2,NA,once,CASSQDVSLAGGYTF,TGTGCCAGCAGCCAAGATGTCAGTCTGGCTGGTGGCTACACCTTC
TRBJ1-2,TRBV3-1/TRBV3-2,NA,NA,CASSLQRGGYTF,TGTGCCAGCAGCCTCCAACGGGGTGGCTACACCTTC
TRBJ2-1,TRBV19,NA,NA,CASSPRQGYNEQFF,TGTGCCAGTAGTCCCAGGCAGGGATACAATGAGCAGTTCTTC
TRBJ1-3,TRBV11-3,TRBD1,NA,CASSLTTGGSGNTIYF,TGTGCCAGCAGCTTGACAACAGGGGGCTCTGGAAACACCATATATTTT
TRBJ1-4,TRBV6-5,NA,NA,CASSYRAGGNEKLFF,TGTGCCAGCAGTTACAGGGCGGGGGGCAATGAAAAACTGTTTTTT
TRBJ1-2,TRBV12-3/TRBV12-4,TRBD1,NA,CASSQDRVYGYTF,TGTGCCAGCAGCCAAGACAGGGTCTATGGCTACACCTTC
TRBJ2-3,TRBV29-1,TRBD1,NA,CSVSGTGGWSDTQYF,TGCAGCGTGAGCGGGACAGGGGGGTGGTCAGATACGCAGTATTTT
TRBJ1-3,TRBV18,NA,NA,CASTSRGTIYF,TGTGCCAGCACCTCAAGGGGCACCATATATTTT
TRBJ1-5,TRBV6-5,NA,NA,CASSSIQGGNQPQHF,TGTGCCAGCAGTTCCATACAGGGAGGCAATCAGCCCCAGCATTTT
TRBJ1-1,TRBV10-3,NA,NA,CAISPEAAGGEAFF,TGTGCCATCAGTCCTGAGGCTGCGGGGGGCGAAGCTTTCTTT
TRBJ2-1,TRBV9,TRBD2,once,CASSLDTGGYNEQFF,TGTGCCAGCAGCCTGGATACGGGAGGATACAATGAGCAGTTCTTC
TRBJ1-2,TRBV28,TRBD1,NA,CASTSGGQDRSRGYTF,TGTGCCAGCACCTCCGGAGGACAGGACCGGTCGCGTGGCTACACCTTC
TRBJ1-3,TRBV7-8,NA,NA,CASSFDRRNTIYF,TGTGCCAGCAGCTTCGACAGAAGAAACACCATATATTTT
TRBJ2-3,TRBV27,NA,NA,CASSFLGTDTQYF,TGTGCCAGCAGTTTCCTCGGCACAGATACGCAGTATTTT
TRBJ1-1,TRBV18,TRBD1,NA,CASSPGLDRVPEAFF,TGTGCCAGCTCCCCCGGCCTGGACAGGGTCCCTGAAGCTTTCTTT
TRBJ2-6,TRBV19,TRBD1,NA,CASSMSQGAGANVLTF,TGTGCCAGTAGTATGAGCCAGGGGGCCGGGGCCAACGTCCTGACTTTC
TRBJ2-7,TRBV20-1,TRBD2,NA,CSASGAGEVYEQYF,TGCAGTGCTAGTGGGGCGGGAGAGGTCTACGAGCAGTACTTC
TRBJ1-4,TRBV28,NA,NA,CASSSIDRVLFF,TGTGCCAGCAGTTCCATCGACCGGGTACTGTTTTTT
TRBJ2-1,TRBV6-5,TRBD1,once,CASSYGGQGNEQFF,TGTGCCAGCAGTTACGGGGGACAGGGCAATGAGCAGTTCTTC
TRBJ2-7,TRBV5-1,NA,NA,CASSLGGSEQYF,TGCGCCAGCAGCTTGGGAGGGAGTGAGCAGTACTTC
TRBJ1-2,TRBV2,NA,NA,CASSDRGIAGYTF,TGTGCCAGCAGTGATCGGGGTATCGCTGGCTACACCTTC